A selection of T cell receptor beta chains follows, all from one sample in a study of radiation and T cells in renal cell carcinoma. The assay was immunoSEQ multiplex PCR, and TCRdb's table has in-frame clones only and misses some. The data contain some 64,000 clones, 70% to 80% of them seen just once; the ten biggest clones take up more than 6.5%. Material: blood, obtained from a patient whose treatment included radiotherapy and nephrectomy. The receptor set was obtained from a man aged 55-75 years with renal cell carcinoma. The conserved cysteine and the conserved F or W are not part of the CDR3 here. Some rows mark clone size as missing; the rest say once, few, many or name a class of expanded clone.

j_call,v_call,clone_size,cdr3_aa
TRBJ2-5,TRBV14,-,ASSLNLAGGETQY
TRBJ1-5,TRBV19,-,ASSTSPWQPQH
TRBJ1-1,TRBV7-1,-,ASSLPQGAVEAF
TRBJ1-6,TRBV7-9,few,ASSPTRDSAGNSPLH
TRBJ2-5,TRBV10-1,-,ASSGGQGPQETQY
TRBJ1-1,TRBV14,many,ASSQSTGLGAF
TRBJ1-2,TRBV6-1,few,ASISAPAPYGYT
TRBJ2-1,TRBV14,-,ASSPTSGRVSEEQF
TRBJ1-2,TRBV7-8,few,ASSSARVGYGYT
TRBJ1-1,TRBV11-2,-,ASSPNFLNTEAF
TRBJ1-2,TRBV13,-,ASSLESRQGMLAGYT
TRBJ2-3,TRBV6-5,medium-sized,ASNPTSGTDTQY
TRBJ1-4,TRBV2,-,ASSEQGGRGEKLF
TRBJ1-2,TRBV9,-,ASNPGTDYGYT
TRBJ1-4,TRBV5-5,-,ASSLAGGREKLF
TRBJ2-3,TRBV7-2,-,ASSTYGGGNTDTQY
TRBJ1-2,TRBV7-1,-,ASSQSTPDRANYGYT
TRBJ1-4,TRBV7-9,-,ASSFHMGGQVYEKLF
TRBJ1-5,TRBV9,-,ASSVDPDQPQH
TRBJ2-1,TRBV15,-,ATSRDPTSYNEQF
TRBJ1-2,TRBV7-3,-,ASSLYPAKSYGGYT
TRBJ2-1,TRBV7-9,-,ASSHRQGVDNEQF
TRBJ1-2,TRBV19,-,ASSITYRGRTYGYT
TRBJ1-2,TRBV6-6,-,ASSPGINYGYT
TRBJ1-5,TRBV19,-,ASNGGGFQPQH
TRBJ1-4,TRBV7-2,-,ASSSGHQNEKLF
TRBJ2-1,TRBV10-3,few,AISESGTGSYNEQF
TRBJ2-5,TRBV6-1,-,ASRATGETQY
TRBJ1-2,TRBV6-5,-,ASNDYGYT
TRBJ1-5,TRBV6-6,-,ASSSLTGGNQPQH
TRBJ2-1,TRBV19,-,ASSISAGTYNEQF
TRBJ2-5,TRBV29-1,-,SAGTGPLWGQGNMETQY
TRBJ1-2,TRBV25-1,-,ASSDRSYGYT
TRBJ2-5,TRBV10-2,-,ASSQGQEGETQY
TRBJ1-1,TRBV7-9,-,ASSRTVSNTEAF
TRBJ1-1,TRBV30,-,AWSVGGNTEAF
TRBJ2-7,TRBV19,-,ASSGRTGGSDEQY
TRBJ1-4,TRBV10-3,-,AISESQTGGNEKLF
TRBJ1-5,TRBV6-6,-,ASSYSDRENQPQH
TRBJ2-1,TRBV12-5,-,ASGLGLAGTNNEQF
TRBJ2-3,TRBV7-2,-,ASSLALGTDTQY
TRBJ1-2,TRBV11-3,-,ASSLDPGGGYT
TRBJ2-2,TRBV2,-,ASTPGQGFNTGELF